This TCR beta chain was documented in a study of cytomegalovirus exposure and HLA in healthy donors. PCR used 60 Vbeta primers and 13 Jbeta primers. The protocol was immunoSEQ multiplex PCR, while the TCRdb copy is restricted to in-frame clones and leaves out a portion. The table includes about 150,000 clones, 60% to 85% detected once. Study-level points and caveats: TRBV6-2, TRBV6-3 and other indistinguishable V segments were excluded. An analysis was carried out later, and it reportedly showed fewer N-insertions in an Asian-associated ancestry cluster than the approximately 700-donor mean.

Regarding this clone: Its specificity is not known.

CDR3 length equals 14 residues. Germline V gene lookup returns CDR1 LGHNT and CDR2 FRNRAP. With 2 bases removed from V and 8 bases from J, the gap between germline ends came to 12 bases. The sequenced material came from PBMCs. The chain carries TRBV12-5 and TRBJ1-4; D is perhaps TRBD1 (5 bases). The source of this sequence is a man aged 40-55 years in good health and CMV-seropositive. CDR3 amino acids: CASGLMGHGEKLFF. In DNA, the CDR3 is TGTGCTAGTGGTTTGATGGGGCATGGGGAAAAACTGTTTTTT.